This T cell receptor beta chain was captured in a study of PD-1 blockade in classical Hodgkin lymphoma. Whole-study context: Intravenous delivery of nivolumab at 3 mg/kg to patients occurred every 2 weeks. Study-level findings and limits: At C4D1, TCR diversity had climbed significantly for CD4+ cells, though not for CD8+ cells. Reports indicated that newly diagnosed patients had lower baseline TCR diversity than healthy donors did. Those patients who began receiving nivolumab less than 1 year after ASCT had lower diversity, and they were excluded.

Trimming pared 2 bases from V and 4 bases from J, leaving 15 bases between. The CDR3 has 16 amino acids. CDR1 is MNHNY, CDR2 SVGAGI, per germline (reference sequence). As to this clone: The antigen is undetermined.

This table comes from immunoSEQ multiplex PCR, and its TCRdb copy is limited to in-frame clones, with some not included. Among some 30,000 clones listed, approximately 66% were seen once. Brentuximab vedotin exposure varied, and every patient relapsed after autologous stem cell transplantation. The chain joins TRBV6-6 to TRBJ1-5; D may be TRBD1 (6 bases). This TCR came from a human donor with classical Hodgkin lymphoma. Sequencing used peripheral blood mononuclear cells (PBMCs), obtained before the second cycle of nivolumab. The CDR3 DNA follows: TGTGCCAGCAGTTACACCACAGGGAGGCGAAATCAGCCCCAGCATTTT. As protein: CASSYTTGRRNQPQHF.